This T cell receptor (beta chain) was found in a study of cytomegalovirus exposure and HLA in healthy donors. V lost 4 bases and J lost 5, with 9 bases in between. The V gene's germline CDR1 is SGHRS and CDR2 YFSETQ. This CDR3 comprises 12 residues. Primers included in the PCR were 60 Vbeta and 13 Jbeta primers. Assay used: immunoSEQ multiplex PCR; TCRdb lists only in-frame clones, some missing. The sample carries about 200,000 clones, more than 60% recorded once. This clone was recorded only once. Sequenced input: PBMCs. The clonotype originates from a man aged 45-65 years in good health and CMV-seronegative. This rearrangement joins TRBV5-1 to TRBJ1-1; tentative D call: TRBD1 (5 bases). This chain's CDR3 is CASSPGGTEAFF. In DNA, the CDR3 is TGCGCCAGCAGCCCCGGGGGTACTGAAGCTTTCTTT.